Given below is one T cell receptor (beta chain) in context. The CDR3 sequence is 12 residues long. V lost 8 bases and J lost 6, with 11 bases in between. CDR1 SNHLY and CDR2 FYNNEI come from the germline V gene. A second PCR of about 7 to 12 cycles used a sample-barcoded 5' primer and a J-beta primer mix. TCRdb redid the calling of the 5' RACE reads with MiXCR, one entry per CDR3 protein. The sample consists of about 900,000 distinct CDR3 sequences, less than 80% of them appearing once. The data were taken from a study of blood T cells in healthy people across ages. The sequence came from a man aged 25 to 45 in good health. The gene calls are TRBV2 and TRBJ2-1; possibly TRBD2 for D (6 bases). The specimen was blood. The CDR3 here is CASRGRLNEQFF. CDR3 DNA: TGTGCCAGCCGGGGGAGGCTCAATGAGCAGTTCTTC.